Detailed here is one T cell receptor (beta chain). This sample is part of a study of cytomegalovirus exposure and HLA in healthy donors. This PCR relied on a set of 60 Vbeta primers and 13 Jbeta primers. Method: immunoSEQ multiplex PCR; TCRdb's copy keeps in-frame clones and lacks some. The table has 150,000 to 200,000 clones, around 82% seen once; the top ten hold approximately 1.8%. Trimming left V 5 bases short and J 7 bases short, with 12 bases between. This CDR3 comprises 13 residues. CDR1 and CDR2 from the germline V gene are PRHDT and FYEKMQ (reference sequence). This chain uses TRBV13 with TRBJ2-1, with a possible D match to TRBD1 (6 bases). The origin of this receptor is a man aged 18 to 29 in good health and CMV-seronegative. Input material: PBMCs. This CDR3 reads CASSRDNRNEQFF. The DNA of the CDR3 is TGTGCCAGCAGCAGGGACAACCGGAATGAGCAGTTCTTC.